In this sample, the clone carrying this TCR beta chain turned up once. Sequencing used immunoSEQ multiplex PCR; TCRdb keeps in-frame clones, though not all of them. The data show about 74,000 clones, roughly 83% seen once. This entry comes from a study of OX40 agonist ivuxolimab in advanced cancers. Germline V gene lookup returns CDR1 SGDLS and CDR2 YYNGEE. CDR3 length: 15 amino acids. The V and J ends lost 4 bases and 9 bases, in that order; junction bases with no gene match: 10. This clonotype was sampled from an adult with an advanced solid tumor such as melanoma, head and neck, liver or kidney cancer. The V and J genes are TRBV9 and TRBJ1-5; TRBD1 aligns across 10 bases. The sample here was CD4+ or CD8+ T cells sorted from blood, taken in a trial of the OX40 agonist ivuxolimab. DNA of the CDR3: TGTGCCAGCAGCTACGGGACAGGGGCGGGTTCGCCCCAGCATTTT. Protein product: CASSYGTGAGSPQHF.